This TCR beta chain was retrieved from a study of blood T cells in healthy people across ages. Study-wide findings and caveats: Roughly linear age-related decline in beta diversity appeared, significant by age 40.

The CDR3 covers 13 residues. V was pared by 2 bases and J by 5 bases, with 7 bases between. Investigators took around 11 milliliters of peripheral blood from every donor. Each sample gave at least 6 million isolated PBMCs. Alongside a J-beta primer mix, a sample-barcoded 5' primer served in a second PCR lasting roughly 7 to 12 cycles. Tags on each cDNA molecule came from a template-switch adaptor with 12 random nucleotides. TCRdb fed the 5' RACE reads into MiXCR, producing one record per CDR3 protein. Found here are 750,000 or so distinct CDR3 sequences, just under 25% of them singletons; the top ten hold around 9.2%. Comments on this clonotype: Its antigen is undetermined.

These records were also assigned to another study, of T cells of mothers and their children.

V and J are TRBV12-3 or TRBV12-4 and TRBJ2-4, with D uncertain. The sequence was obtained from a boy between 10 and 17 years old in good health. Material for sequencing was blood. DNA for the CDR3: TGTGCCAGCAGTTTATGGGGTGAAAACATTCAGTACTTC. It translates to CASSLWGENIQYF.